What follows describes a single T cell receptor beta chain. This sample stems from a study of blood T cell repertoires in COVID-19. Original processing methods: Using reference gene primer amplification, nucleated cell counts were estimated. The protocol was immunoSEQ multiplex PCR, while the TCRdb copy is restricted to in-frame clones and leaves out a portion. V and J calls and clone size follow that table, whereas D and trimming were derived from the DNA. Counted here are roughly 80,000 clones, roughly 92% occurring once; the ten biggest clones make up about 2.5%. The receptor was derived from a man between 50 and 59 years old with COVID-19, enrolled during active disease. The sequenced sample was peripheral blood.

The CDR3 region has the DNA TGTGCCATTTCCTCGGGACAGTTTACTAGCACAGATACGCAGTATTTT. Translating it yields CAISSGQFTSTDTQYF. The chain has TRBV10-3 and TRBJ2-3, with 7 nucleotides matching TRBD1. The CDR3 covers 16 residues. Trimming cost V 9 bases and J 0 bases; bases outside gene matches: 12. CDR1 is ENHRY, CDR2 SYGVKD, per germline.